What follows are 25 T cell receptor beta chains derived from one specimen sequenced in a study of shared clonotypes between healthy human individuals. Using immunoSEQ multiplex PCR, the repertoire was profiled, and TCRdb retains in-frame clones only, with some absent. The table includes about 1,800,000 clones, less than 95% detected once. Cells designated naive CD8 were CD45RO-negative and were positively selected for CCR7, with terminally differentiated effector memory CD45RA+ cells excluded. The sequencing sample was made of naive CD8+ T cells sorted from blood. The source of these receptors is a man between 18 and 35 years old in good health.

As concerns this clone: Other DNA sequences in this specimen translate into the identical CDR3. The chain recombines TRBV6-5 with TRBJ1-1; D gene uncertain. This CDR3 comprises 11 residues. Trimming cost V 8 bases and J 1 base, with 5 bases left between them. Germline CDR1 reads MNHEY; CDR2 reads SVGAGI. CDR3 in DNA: TGTGCCAGCGCAGGGAACACTGAAGCTTTCTTT. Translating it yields CASAGNTEAFF.

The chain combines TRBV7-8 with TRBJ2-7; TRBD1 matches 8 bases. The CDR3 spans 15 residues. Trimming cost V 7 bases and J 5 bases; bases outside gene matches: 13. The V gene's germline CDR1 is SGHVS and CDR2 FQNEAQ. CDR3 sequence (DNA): TGTGCCAGCACCCTAATGACAGGGGCCCTAGACGAGCAGTACTTC. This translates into CASTLMTGALDEQYF.

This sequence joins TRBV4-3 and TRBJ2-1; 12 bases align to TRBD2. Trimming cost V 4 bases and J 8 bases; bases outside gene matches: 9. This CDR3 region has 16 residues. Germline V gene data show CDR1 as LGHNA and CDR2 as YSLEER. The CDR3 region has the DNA TGCGCCAGCAGCCTCAACCCTAGCGGGAGGGGCGATGAGCAGTTCTTC. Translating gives CASSLNPSGRGDEQFF.

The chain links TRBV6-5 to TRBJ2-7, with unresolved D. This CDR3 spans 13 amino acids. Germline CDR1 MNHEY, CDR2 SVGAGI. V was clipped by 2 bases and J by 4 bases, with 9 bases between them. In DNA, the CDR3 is TGTGCCAGCAGTTACCCGACTGGATACGAGCAGTACTTC. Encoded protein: CASSYPTGYEQYF.

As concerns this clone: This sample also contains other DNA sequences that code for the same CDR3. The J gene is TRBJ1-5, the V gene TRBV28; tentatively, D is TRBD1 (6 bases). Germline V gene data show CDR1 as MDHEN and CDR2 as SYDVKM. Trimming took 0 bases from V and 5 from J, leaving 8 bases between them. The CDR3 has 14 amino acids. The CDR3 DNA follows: TGTGCCAGCAGTTTATGGGGGGCTGATCAGCCCCAGCATTTT. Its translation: CASSLWGADQPQHF.

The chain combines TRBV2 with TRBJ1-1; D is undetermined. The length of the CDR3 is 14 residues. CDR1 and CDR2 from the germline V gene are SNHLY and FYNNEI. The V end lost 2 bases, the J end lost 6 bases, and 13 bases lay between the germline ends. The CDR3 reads CASSERFVVPEAFF. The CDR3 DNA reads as TGTGCCAGCAGTGAACGTTTCGTCGTCCCTGAAGCTTTCTTT.

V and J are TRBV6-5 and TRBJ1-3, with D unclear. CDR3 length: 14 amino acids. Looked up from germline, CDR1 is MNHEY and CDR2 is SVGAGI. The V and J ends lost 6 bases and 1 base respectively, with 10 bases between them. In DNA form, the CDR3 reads TGTGCCAGCAGCCAGAGTTATTCTGGAAACACCATATATTTT. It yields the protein CASSQSYSGNTIYF.

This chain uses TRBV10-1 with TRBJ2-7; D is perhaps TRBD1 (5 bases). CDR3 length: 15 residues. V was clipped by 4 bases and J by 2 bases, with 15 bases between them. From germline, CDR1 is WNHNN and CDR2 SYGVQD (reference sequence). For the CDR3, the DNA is TGCGCCAGCAGTGGTGACAGCGAGTCTGCCTACGAGCAGTACTTC. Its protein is CASSGDSESAYEQYF.

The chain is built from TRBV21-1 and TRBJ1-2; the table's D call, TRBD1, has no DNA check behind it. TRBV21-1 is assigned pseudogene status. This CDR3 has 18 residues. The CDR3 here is CASSKAVRQGSMDYGYTF. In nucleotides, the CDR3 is TGTGCCAGCAGCAAAGCCGTGAGACAGGGTAGTATGGACTATGGCTACACCTTC.

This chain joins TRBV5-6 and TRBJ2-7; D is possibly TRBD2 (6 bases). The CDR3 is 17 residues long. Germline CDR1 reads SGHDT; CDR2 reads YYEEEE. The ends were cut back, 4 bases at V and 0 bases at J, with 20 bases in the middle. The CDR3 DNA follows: TGTGCCAGCAGCACCATGGCGGAGGAGGGGCCCTCCTACGAGCAGTACTTC. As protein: CASSTMAEEGPSYEQYF.

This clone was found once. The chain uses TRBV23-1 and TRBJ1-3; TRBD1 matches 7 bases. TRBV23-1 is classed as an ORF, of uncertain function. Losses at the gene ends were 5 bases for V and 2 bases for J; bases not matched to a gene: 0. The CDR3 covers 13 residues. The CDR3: CASSRGPGNTIYF. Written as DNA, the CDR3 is TGCGCCAGCAGTAGGGGGCCTGGAAACACCATATATTTT.

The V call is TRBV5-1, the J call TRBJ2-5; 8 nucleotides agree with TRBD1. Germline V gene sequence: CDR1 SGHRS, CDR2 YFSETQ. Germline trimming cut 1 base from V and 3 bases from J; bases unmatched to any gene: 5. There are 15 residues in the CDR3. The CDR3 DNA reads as TGCGCCAGCAGCTTGAGTCAGGGGGCAGAAGAGACCCAGTACTTC. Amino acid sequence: CASSLSQGAEETQYF.

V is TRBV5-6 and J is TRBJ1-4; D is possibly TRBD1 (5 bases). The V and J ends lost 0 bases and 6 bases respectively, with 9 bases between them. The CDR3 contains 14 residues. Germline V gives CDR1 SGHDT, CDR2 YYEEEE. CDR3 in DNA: TGTGCCAGCAGCTTGGGGGGGTCGGATGAAAAACTGTTTTTT. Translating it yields CASSLGGSDEKLFF.

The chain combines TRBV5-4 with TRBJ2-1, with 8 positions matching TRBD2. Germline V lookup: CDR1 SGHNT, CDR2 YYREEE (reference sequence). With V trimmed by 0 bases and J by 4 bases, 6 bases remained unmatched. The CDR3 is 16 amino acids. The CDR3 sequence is CASSLEAGAGYNEQFF. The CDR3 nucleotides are TGTGCCAGCAGCTTGGAAGCGGGAGCGGGGTACAATGAGCAGTTCTTC.

The CDR3 sequence is CASSYPGETNTDTQYF. CDR3 coding DNA: TGTGCCAGCAGCTACCCCGGCGAGACGAACACAGATACGCAGTATTTT. V usage is TRBV5-4 and J usage is TRBJ2-3; no clear D gene. Trimming stripped 3 bases from V and 2 bases from J, with 16 bases between. Germline-derived CDR1 and CDR2 are SGHNT and YYREEE (reference sequence). The CDR3 is made up of 16 amino acids.

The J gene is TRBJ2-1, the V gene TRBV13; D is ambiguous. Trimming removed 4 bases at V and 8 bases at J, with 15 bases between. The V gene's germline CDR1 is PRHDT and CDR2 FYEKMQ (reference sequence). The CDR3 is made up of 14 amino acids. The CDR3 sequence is CASSSVIGFDEQFF. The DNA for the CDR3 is TGTGCCAGCAGCTCAGTGATAGGGTTCGATGAGCAGTTCTTC.

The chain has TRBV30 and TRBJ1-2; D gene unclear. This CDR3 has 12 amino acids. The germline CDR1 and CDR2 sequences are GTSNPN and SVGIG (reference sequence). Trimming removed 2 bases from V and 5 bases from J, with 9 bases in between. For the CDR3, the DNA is TGTGCCTGGAGTTTTGAGGGTTATGGCTACACCTTC. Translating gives CAWSFEGYGYTF.

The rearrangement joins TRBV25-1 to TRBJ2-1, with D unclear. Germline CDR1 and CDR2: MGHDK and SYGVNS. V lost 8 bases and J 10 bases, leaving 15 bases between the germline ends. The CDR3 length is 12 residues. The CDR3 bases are TGTGCCAGCTACTTAGGTGCCGGCGAGCAGTTCTTC. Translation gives CASYLGAGEQFF.

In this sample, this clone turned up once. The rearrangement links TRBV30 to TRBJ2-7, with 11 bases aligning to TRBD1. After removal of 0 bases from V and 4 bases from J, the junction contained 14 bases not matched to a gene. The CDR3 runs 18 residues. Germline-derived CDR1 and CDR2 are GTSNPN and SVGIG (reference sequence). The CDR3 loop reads CAWSVWQPGQGEEYEQYF. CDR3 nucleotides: TGTGCCTGGAGTGTATGGCAGCCGGGACAGGGGGAAGAATACGAGCAGTACTTC.

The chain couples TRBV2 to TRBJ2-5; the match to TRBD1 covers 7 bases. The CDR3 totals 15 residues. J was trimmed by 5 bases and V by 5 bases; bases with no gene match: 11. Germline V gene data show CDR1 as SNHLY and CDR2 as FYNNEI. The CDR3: CASSNGQVSQETQYF. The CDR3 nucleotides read TGTGCCAGCAGTAACGGACAGGTGTCGCAGGAGACCCAGTACTTC.

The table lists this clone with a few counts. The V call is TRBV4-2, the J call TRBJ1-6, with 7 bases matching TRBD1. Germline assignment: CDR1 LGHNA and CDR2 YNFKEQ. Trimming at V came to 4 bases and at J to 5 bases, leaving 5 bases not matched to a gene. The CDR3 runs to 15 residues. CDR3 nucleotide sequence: TGTGCCAGCAGCCCCCAGACAGGGAATAATTCACCCCTCCACTTT. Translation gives CASSPQTGNNSPLHF.

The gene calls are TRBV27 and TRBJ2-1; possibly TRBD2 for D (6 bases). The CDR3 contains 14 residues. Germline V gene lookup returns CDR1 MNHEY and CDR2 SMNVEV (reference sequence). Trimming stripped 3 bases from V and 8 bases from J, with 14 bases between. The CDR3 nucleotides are TGTGCCAGCAGTTTGAGGAGACTAGGCGATGAGCAGTTCTTC. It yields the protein CASSLRRLGDEQFF.

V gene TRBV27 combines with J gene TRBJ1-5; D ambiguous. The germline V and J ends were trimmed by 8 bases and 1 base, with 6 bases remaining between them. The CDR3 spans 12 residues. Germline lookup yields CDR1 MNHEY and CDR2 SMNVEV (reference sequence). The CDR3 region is CASAPSNQPQHF. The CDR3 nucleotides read TGTGCCAGCGCCCCCAGCAATCAGCCCCAGCATTTT.

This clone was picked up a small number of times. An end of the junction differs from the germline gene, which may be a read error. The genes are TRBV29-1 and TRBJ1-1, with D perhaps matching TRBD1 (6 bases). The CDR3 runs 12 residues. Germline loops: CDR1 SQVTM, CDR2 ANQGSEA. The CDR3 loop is CSAEQGSTEAFF. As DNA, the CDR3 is TGCAGCGCTGAACAGGGTAGCACTGAAGCTTTCTTT.

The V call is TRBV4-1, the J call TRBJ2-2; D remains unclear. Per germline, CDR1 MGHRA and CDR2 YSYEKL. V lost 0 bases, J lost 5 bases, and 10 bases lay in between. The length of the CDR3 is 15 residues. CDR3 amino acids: CASSQELGLTGELFF. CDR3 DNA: TGCGCCAGCAGCCAAGAACTGGGTCTTACCGGGGAGCTGTTTTTT.